One and the same sample provided the 28 T cell receptor beta chains below, sequenced in a study of T cell responses to AZD1222 COVID-19 vaccine. Clones were sequenced by immunoSEQ multiplex PCR, and TCRdb holds only the in-frame ones, with some missing. The sample yields about 150,000 clones, about 92% seen once. The sample in question was peripheral blood, obtained on day 0 of AZD1222 vaccination. These receptors all come from an adult in good health.

V usage is TRBV10-3 and J usage is TRBJ1-4; the D is unclear. Germline loops: CDR1 ENHRY, CDR2 SYGVKD. The CDR3 consists of 13 residues. V was clipped by 10 bases and J by 5 bases, with 14 bases between them. The CDR3 reads CATGGSLNEKLFF. In DNA, the CDR3 is TGTGCCACCGGAGGCAGCTTAAATGAAAAACTGTTTTTT.

The chain uses TRBV20-1 and TRBJ2-1; D is possibly TRBD2 (5 bases). The germline V gene has CDR1 DFQATT and CDR2 SNEGSKA (reference sequence). The CDR3 is 12 amino acids. V lost 3 bases to trimming and J lost 6 bases, with 9 bases between them. The CDR3 reads CSASPGVNEQFF. The CDR3 bases are TGCAGTGCTAGTCCCGGGGTCAATGAGCAGTTCTTC.

The CDR3 region is CASSLRQGADTQYF. The CDR3 DNA reads as TGTGCCAGCAGCTTAAGGCAGGGGGCAGATACGCAGTATTTT. The rearrangement uses TRBV7-2 and TRBJ2-3; 7 bases line up with TRBD1. This CDR3 has 14 residues. Germline values: CDR1 SGHTA, CDR2 FQGNSA. J was trimmed by 4 bases and V by 2 bases; bases with no gene match: 3.

The V call is TRBV5-4, the J call TRBJ2-3, with D unresolved. The CDR3 consists of 17 residues. The V end was cut by 4 bases, the J end by 1 base, with 19 bases between. Germline-derived CDR1 and CDR2 are SGHNT and YYREEE (reference sequence). CDR3 loop: CASSIFSGYLGTDTQYF. CDR3 bases: TGTGCCAGCAGCATTTTTTCAGGATATTTGGGCACAGATACGCAGTATTTT.

V usage is TRBV19 and J usage is TRBJ2-1, with no clear D. In germline, CDR1 is LNHDA, CDR2 SQIVND (reference sequence). V lost 3 bases to trimming and J lost 0 bases, with 9 bases between them. The CDR3 covers 15 residues. This CDR3 reads CASSMDPISYNEQFF. CDR3 sequence (DNA): TGTGCCAGTAGTATGGACCCCATCTCCTACAATGAGCAGTTCTTC.

The chain recombines TRBV11-2 with TRBJ1-2; maybe TRBD1 (5 bases). Germline V lookup: CDR1 SGHAT, CDR2 FQNNGV. Trimming pared 2 bases from V and 5 bases from J, leaving 12 bases between. CDR3 length: 14 amino acids. CDR3 coding DNA: TGTGCCAGCAGCTTATCGGGACGGCTATATGGCTACACCTTC. Protein product: CASSLSGRLYGYTF.

This rearrangement joins TRBV4-2 to TRBJ1-3; maybe TRBD1 (6 bases). The CDR3 is 15 residues long. The germline V and J ends were trimmed by 2 bases and 4 bases, with 12 bases remaining between them. Germline CDR1 and CDR2: LGHNA and YNFKEQ. The CDR3 DNA reads as TGTGCCAGCAGCCAATTTGGGGGACAAGGAAACACCATATATTTT. As protein: CASSQFGGQGNTIYF.

The rearrangement links TRBV7-3 to TRBJ1-1; D remains unclear. This CDR3 region has 15 residues. Germline V CDR1 and CDR2: SGHTA, FQGTGA. V gave up 2 bases and J gave up 4 bases, with 14 bases separating them. This CDR3 reads CASSLERARGTEAFF. The CDR3, as DNA: TGTGCCAGCAGCTTAGAGAGGGCGCGGGGCACTGAAGCTTTCTTT.

The V call is TRBV10-3, the J call TRBJ2-7; perhaps TRBD1 as D (6 bases). V dropped 5 bases and J dropped 5 bases, with 16 bases sitting between them. This CDR3 comprises 14 residues. Germline-derived CDR1 and CDR2 are ENHRY and SYGVKD. CDR3 sequence: CAISYQTGTNEQYF. For the CDR3, the DNA is TGTGCCATCAGTTACCAAACAGGGACGAACGAGCAGTACTTC.

This chain connects TRBV9 to TRBJ2-2; 8 bases are a match to TRBD2. CDR3 size: 17 residues. The germline V gene encodes CDR1 SGDLS and CDR2 YYNGEE. With V trimmed by 5 bases and J by 5 bases, 14 bases remained unmatched. The CDR3 sequence is CASSSNKAGVGTGELFF. For the CDR3, the DNA is TGTGCCAGCAGTTCCAACAAAGCGGGAGTAGGGACCGGGGAGCTGTTTTTT.

The chain links TRBV7-9 to TRBJ1-1, with TRBD1 identical over 7 bases. Germline-derived CDR1 and CDR2 are SEHNR and FQNEAQ (reference sequence). V shed 0 bases, J shed 2 bases, and the junction held 3 bases outside the gene matches. The CDR3 spans 15 residues. The CDR3 coding sequence is TGTGCCAGCAGCTTAGCGGACAGGAGAAACACTGAAGCTTTCTTT. Translating gives CASSLADRRNTEAFF.

The chain has TRBV21-1 and TRBJ1-2; the table gives TRBD1 as D, unverified against the DNA. TRBV21-1 is deemed a pseudogene. The CDR3 runs 17 residues. DNA of the CDR3: TGTGCCAGCATCTATGGGGGTCCGGGACAGGGTTTCTATGGCTACACCTTC. It yields the protein CASIYGGPGQGFYGYTF.

The V gene is TRBV7-3, the J gene TRBJ2-2, with 7 bases lining up with TRBD2. The CDR3 has 18 residues. The germline gives CDR1 SGHTA, CDR2 FQGTGA. V shed 3 bases and J 2 bases; nucleotides not matched to a gene: 12. The CDR3 DNA sequence: TGTGCCAGCAGCTTGGTACGGCCGGGGGGTTCCAACACCGGGGAGCTGTTTTTT. Amino acids: CASSLVRPGGSNTGELFF. The full variable domain, rest sourced from reference TRBV7-3 and TRBJ2-2, is GAGVSQTPSNKVTEKGKYVELRCDPISGHTALYWYRQSLGQGPEFLIYFQGTGAADDSGLPNDRFFAVRPEGSVSTLKIQRTERGDSAVYLCASSLVRPGGSNTGELFFGEGSRLTVL.

V is TRBV9 and J is TRBJ1-2; D not resolved. CDR3 length: 15 amino acids. V lost 0 bases and J 3 bases, leaving 12 bases between the germline ends. Germline V gene lookup returns CDR1 SGDLS and CDR2 YYNGEE. CDR3 DNA sequence: TGTGCCAGCAGCGTAGGACGAGGGTTGGACTATGGCTACACCTTC. It yields the protein CASSVGRGLDYGYTF.

The V gene is TRBV19, the J gene TRBJ1-3; unclear D gene. Trimming took off 6 bases at V and 1 base at J, with 7 bases between the two ends. CDR1 and CDR2 from the germline V gene are LNHDA and SQIVND (reference sequence). This CDR3 contains 13 residues. CDR3 protein: CASRHRSGNTIYF. The DNA of the CDR3 is TGTGCCAGTAGGCATAGATCTGGAAACACCATATATTTT.

This rearrangement joins TRBV6-2 or TRBV6-3 to TRBJ1-2; 9 bases align to TRBD1. Germline trimming cut 6 bases from V and 4 bases from J; bases unmatched to any gene: 9. The CDR3 length is 15 residues. Germline lookup yields CDR1 MNHEY and CDR2 SVGEGT. CDR3 sequence (DNA): TGTGCCAGCAGCCAGCTGGCGACAGGGGGCTATGGCTACACCTTC. This translates into CASSQLATGGYGYTF.

The sample holds one count of this clone. The chain joins TRBV2 to TRBJ1-5; 7 bases match TRBD1. This CDR3 spans 16 amino acids. Germline CDR1 is SNHLY and CDR2 is FYNNEI. The J segment lost 6 bases and the V segment lost 4 bases, leaving 12 bases of the junction unmatched. Written as DNA, the CDR3 is TGTGCCAGCAGTGCAAGACAGGGCCCTGTGCCTCAGCCCCAGCATTTT. Residues: CASSARQGPVPQPQHF.

The V and J genes are TRBV6-5 and TRBJ1-1; D is ambiguous. The CDR3 is made up of 12 amino acids. V shed 7 bases and J shed 5 bases, with 11 bases lying between them. Germline V lookup: CDR1 MNHEY, CDR2 SVGAGI. The CDR3, as DNA: TGTGCCAGCAAACCTGGAAAGACTGAAGCTTTCTTT. It is translated as CASKPGKTEAFF.

This sequence joins TRBV7-3 and TRBJ1-1, with D uncertain. CDR3 length equals 13 residues. The germline V gene has CDR1 SGHTA and CDR2 FQGTGA. The V end lost 5 bases, the J end lost 3 bases, and 10 bases lay between the germline ends. The CDR3 region is CASSPDVDTEAFF. The CDR3, as DNA: TGTGCCAGCAGCCCGGACGTCGACACTGAAGCTTTCTTT.

The chain carries TRBV3-1 (or the pseudogene TRBV3-2) and TRBJ2-5, with D unclear. V gave up 4 bases and J gave up 4 bases, with 28 bases separating them. The CDR3 spans 19 residues. Germline lookup yields CDR1 LGHDT and CDR2 YNNKEL (reference sequence). CDR3 bases: TGTGCCAGCAGCCGATTTCGACAAAGGGTGTCAGGCCTGGCAGAGACCCAGTACTTC. Translated: CASSRFRQRVSGLAETQYF.

The V and J genes are TRBV27 and TRBJ2-5; 7 bases map to TRBD2. Per the germline V gene, CDR1 is MNHEY and CDR2 is SMNVEV (reference sequence). V lost 3 bases, J lost 5 bases, and 6 bases stayed unmatched. This CDR3 has 14 residues. CDR3 region: CASSLVGGRETQYF. DNA for the CDR3: TGTGCCAGCAGTTTGGTGGGGGGGAGGGAGACCCAGTACTTC.

This clone was counted a few times. The rearrangement uses TRBV27 and TRBJ2-3, with 8 nucleotides matching TRBD1. The J segment lost 7 bases and the V segment lost 6 bases, leaving 21 bases of the junction unmatched. CDR3 size: 18 residues. Germline values: CDR1 MNHEY, CDR2 SMNVEV (reference sequence). The CDR3 DNA reads TGTGCCAGCAGGGCAGGCGGAGGTCCGGGACAGGCAATGCATACGCAGTATTTT. Its protein is CASRAGGGPGQAMHTQYF.

In this sample, this clone turned up once. This chain joins TRBV6-6 and TRBJ1-2; D gene uncertain. V was trimmed by 5 bases and J by 6 bases, leaving 13 bases between them. This CDR3 has 13 amino acids. Germline V lookup: CDR1 MNHNY, CDR2 SVGAGI (reference sequence). DNA of the CDR3: TGTGCCAGCAGTACCGGAGGAGGAGATGGCTACACCTTC. Amino acids: CASSTGGGDGYTF.

The V gene is TRBV9, the J gene TRBJ2-3, with 9 positions matching TRBD2. The CDR3 loop spans 16 amino acids. Germline V gene lookup returns CDR1 SGDLS and CDR2 YYNGEE. J lost 7 bases, V lost 4 bases, and 13 bases had no gene match. In DNA, the CDR3 is TGTGCCAGCAGCTCCTTTTCGGCGGGGGGGAGAAATACGCAGTATTTT. It specifies CASSSFSAGGRNTQYF.

The chain recombines TRBV5-4 with TRBJ1-1; 11 bases map to TRBD1. The ends lost 6 bases at V and 5 bases at J; junction bases unmatched: 9. The germline gives CDR1 SGHNT, CDR2 YYREEE (reference sequence). The CDR3 totals 15 residues. Written as DNA, the CDR3 is TGTGCCAGCATTCCCGACGGGACAGGGGGTACTGAAGCTTTCTTT. Translating gives CASIPDGTGGTEAFF. Complete variable domain (other parts from reference TRBV5-4 and TRBJ1-1): ETGVTQSPTHLIKTRGQQVTLRCSSQSGHNTVSWYQQALGQGPQFIFQYYREEENGRGNFPPRFSGLQFPNYSSELNVNALELDDSALYLCASIPDGTGGTEAFFGQGTRLTVV.

The rearrangement joins TRBV18 to TRBJ1-4; D is ambiguous. V dropped 3 bases and J dropped 5 bases, with 13 bases sitting between them. The CDR3 is 15 amino acids. CDR1 and CDR2 from the germline V gene are KGHSH and LQKENI. The CDR3: CASSPPNRGNEKLFF. For the CDR3, the DNA is TGTGCCAGCTCACCCCCCAATCGAGGGAATGAAAAACTGTTTTTT. Based on the CDR3 plus reference TRBV18 and TRBJ1-4, the full variable domain is NAGVMQNPRHLVRRRGQEARLRCSPMKGHSHVYWYRQLPEEGLKFMVYLQKENIIDESGMPKERFSAEFPKEGPSILRIQQVVRGDSAAYFCASSPPNRGNEKLFFGSGTQLSVL.

This clone has a handful of counts. The gene calls are TRBV5-1 and TRBJ1-1; unclear D gene. V lost 4 bases and J lost 0, with 7 bases in between. CDR3 size: 13 residues. CDR1 and CDR2 (germline): SGHRS, YFSETQ. In DNA form, the CDR3 reads TGCGCCAGCAGCCCGGGAATGAACACTGAAGCTTTCTTT. Translated, it gives CASSPGMNTEAFF.

This clone showed up just once. The chain links TRBV11-1 to TRBJ1-2, with D unclear. V gave up 2 bases and J gave up 5 bases, with 6 bases separating them. The CDR3 is 12 residues long. Germline loops: CDR1 SGHAT, CDR2 FQDESV (reference sequence). CDR3 in DNA: TGTGCCAGCAGCTTACGGAATTATGGCTACACCTTC. Protein sequence: CASSLRNYGYTF.